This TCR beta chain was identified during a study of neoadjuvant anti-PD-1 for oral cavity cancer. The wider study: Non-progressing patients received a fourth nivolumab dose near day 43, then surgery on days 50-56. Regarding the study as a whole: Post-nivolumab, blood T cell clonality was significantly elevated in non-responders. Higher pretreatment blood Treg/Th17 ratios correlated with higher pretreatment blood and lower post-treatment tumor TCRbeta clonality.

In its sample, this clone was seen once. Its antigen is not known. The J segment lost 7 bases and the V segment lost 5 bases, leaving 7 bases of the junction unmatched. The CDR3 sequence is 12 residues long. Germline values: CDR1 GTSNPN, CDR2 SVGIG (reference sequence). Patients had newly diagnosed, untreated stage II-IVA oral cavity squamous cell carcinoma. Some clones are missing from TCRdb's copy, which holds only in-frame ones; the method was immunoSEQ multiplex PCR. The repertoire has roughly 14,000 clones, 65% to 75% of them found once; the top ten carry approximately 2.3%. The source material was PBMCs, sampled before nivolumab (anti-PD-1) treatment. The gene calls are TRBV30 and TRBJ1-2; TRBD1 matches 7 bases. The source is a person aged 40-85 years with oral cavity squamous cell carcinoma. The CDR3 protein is CAWQTGEGGYTF. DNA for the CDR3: TGTGCCTGGCAAACAGGGGAGGGTGGCTACACCTTC. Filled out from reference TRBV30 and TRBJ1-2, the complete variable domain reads SQTIHQWPATLVQPVGSPLSLECTVEGTSNPNLYWYRQAAGRGLQLLFYSVGIGQISSEVPQNLSASRPQDRQFILSSKKLLLSDSGFYLCAWQTGEGGYTFGSGTRLTVV.